This T cell receptor (beta chain) was sequenced during a study of T cell responses to AZD1222 COVID-19 vaccine. With respect to this clone: Antigen: not known.

Trimming took off 7 bases at V and 5 bases at J, with 9 bases between the two ends. The germline V gene has CDR1 SGHRS and CDR2 YFSETQ. The CDR3 totals 11 residues. General observations from the study: Without day 14 samples, only post-peak T cell repertoires were studied.

Method: immunoSEQ multiplex PCR; TCRdb's copy keeps in-frame clones and lacks some. The repertoire has 100,000 or so clones, about 88% of them found once; the top ten carry approximately 12%. The chain couples TRBV5-1 to TRBJ1-1; no clear D. The clonotype comes from an adult in good health. The source was peripheral blood, collected on day 0 of AZD1222 vaccination. CDR3 DNA: TGCGCCAGCCGAATTCATACTGAAGCTTTCTTT. Translating it yields CASRIHTEAFF.